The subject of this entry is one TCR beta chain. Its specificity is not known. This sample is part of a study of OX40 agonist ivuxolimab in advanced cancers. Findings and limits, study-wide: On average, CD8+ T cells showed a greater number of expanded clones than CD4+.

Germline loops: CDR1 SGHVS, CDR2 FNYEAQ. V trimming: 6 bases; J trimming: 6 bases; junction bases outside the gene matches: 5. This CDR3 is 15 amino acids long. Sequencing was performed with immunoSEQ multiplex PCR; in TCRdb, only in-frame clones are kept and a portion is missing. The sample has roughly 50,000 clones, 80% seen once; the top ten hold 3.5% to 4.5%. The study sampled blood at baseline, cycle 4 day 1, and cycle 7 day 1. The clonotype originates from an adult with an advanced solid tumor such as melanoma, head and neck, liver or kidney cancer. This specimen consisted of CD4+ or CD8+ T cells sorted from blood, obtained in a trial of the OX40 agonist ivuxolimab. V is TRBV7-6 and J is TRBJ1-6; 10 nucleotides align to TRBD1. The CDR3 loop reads CASSGQGGFNSPLHF. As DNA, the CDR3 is TGTGCCAGCAGTGGACAGGGGGGATTTAATTCACCCCTCCACTTT.